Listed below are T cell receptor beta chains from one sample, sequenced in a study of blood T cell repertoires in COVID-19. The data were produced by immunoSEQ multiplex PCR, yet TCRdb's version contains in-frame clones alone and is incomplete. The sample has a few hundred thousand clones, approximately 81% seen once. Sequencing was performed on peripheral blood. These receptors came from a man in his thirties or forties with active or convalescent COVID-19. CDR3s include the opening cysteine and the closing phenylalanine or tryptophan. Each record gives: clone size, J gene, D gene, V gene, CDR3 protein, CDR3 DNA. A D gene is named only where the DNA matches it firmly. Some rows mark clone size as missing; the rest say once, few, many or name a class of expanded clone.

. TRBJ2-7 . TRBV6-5 CASSYSSGRTYEQYF TGTGCCAGCAGTTACTCGAGCGGACGTACCTACGAGCAGTACTTC
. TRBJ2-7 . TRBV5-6 CASSLVRDSPYEQYF TGTGCCAGCAGCTTGGTCCGGGACTCACCCTACGAGCAGTACTTC
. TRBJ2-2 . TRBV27 CASTRTQLTGELFF TGTGCCAGCACCAGGACTCAACTCACCGGGGAGCTGTTTTTT
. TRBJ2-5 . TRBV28 CASSLMGGRIQETQYF TGTGCCAGCAGTTTGATGGGGGGACGGATACAAGAGACCCAGTACTTC
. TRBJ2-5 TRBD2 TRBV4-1 CASSHTPGTSGGVQETQYF TGCGCCAGCAGCCACACCCCCGGGACTAGCGGGGGGGTGCAAGAGACCCAGTACTTC
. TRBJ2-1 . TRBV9 CASGNWGGEQFF TGTGCCAGCGGAAACTGGGGCGGTGAGCAGTTCTTC
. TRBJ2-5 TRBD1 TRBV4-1 CASSNGTGASWETQYF TGCGCCAGCAGCAATGGGACAGGCGCGTCGTGGGAGACCCAGTACTTC
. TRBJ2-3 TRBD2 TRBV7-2 CASSLAGGRVTQYF TGTGCCAGCAGCTTAGCGGGAGGGCGAGTTACGCAGTATTTT
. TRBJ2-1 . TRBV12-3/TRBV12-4 CASRPSSYNEQFF TGTGCCAGCAGGCCGAGCTCCTACAATGAGCAGTTCTTC
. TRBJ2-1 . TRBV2 CASSLRGKSNEQFF TGTGCCAGCAGTCTCAGGGGCAAGTCCAATGAGCAGTTCTTC
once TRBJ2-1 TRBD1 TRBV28 CASTPGGTGSYNEQFF TGTGCCAGCACCCCAGGGGGGACAGGGTCTTACAATGAGCAGTTCTTC
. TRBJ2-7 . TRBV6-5 CASRSKFEQYF TGTGCCAGCAGGTCAAAATTCGAGCAGTACTTC
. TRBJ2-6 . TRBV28 CASSLGRSGANVLTF TGTGCCAGCAGTTTGGGGCGGAGTGGGGCCAACGTCCTGACTTTC
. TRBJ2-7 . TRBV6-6 CASSYGGTAGYEQYF TGTGCCAGCAGTTACGGCGGGACGGCGGGCTACGAGCAGTACTTC
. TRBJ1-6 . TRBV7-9 CASSSWTKYNSPLHF TGTGCCAGCAGCTCCTGGACAAAATATAATTCACCCCTCCACTTT
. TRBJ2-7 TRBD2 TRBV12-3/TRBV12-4 CASTPRRGDEQYF TGTGCCAGCACCCCGCGGCGGGGGGACGAGCAGTACTTC
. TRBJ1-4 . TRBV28 CASSFTGLGEKLFF TGTGCCAGCAGTTTCACGGGGTTAGGTGAAAAACTGTTTTTT
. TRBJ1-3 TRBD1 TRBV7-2 CASSSWDSSGNTIYF TGTGCCAGCAGTTCTTGGGACAGCTCTGGAAACACCATATATTTT
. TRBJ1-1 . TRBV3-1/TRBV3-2 CASSQQGLSTEAFF TGTGCCAGCAGCCAACAGGGTTTGAGCACTGAAGCTTTCTTT
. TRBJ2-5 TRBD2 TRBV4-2 CASSQEASGGETQYF TGTGCCAGCAGCCAAGAGGCGAGCGGGGGGGAGACCCAGTACTTC
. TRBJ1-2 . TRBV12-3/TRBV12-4 CASSSDSYGYTF TGTGCCAGCAGTTCGGACAGCTATGGCTACACCTTC
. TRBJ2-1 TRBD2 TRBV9 CASRKREGDNEQFF TGTGCCAGCAGAAAGCGGGAGGGCGACAATGAGCAGTTCTTC
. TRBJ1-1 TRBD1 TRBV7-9 CAVGTAGAGTEAFF TGTGCCGTGGGGACAGCGGGCGCAGGCACTGAAGCTTTCTTT
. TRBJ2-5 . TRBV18 CASSPRGGGGETQYF TGTGCCAGCTCCCCGCGAGGGGGGGGCGGAGAGACCCAGTACTTC
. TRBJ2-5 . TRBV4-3 CASSQDQGTSGETQYF TGCGCCAGCAGCCAAGATCAAGGGACCAGCGGGGAGACCCAGTACTTC
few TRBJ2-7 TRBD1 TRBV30 CAWSVGDRGYEQYF TGTGCCTGGAGTGTCGGGGACAGGGGATACGAGCAGTACTTC
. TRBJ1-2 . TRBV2 CASSERQAPLTGYTF TGTGCCAGCAGTGAAAGACAGGCGCCATTGACGGGCTACACCTTC
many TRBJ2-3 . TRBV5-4 CASSTGQHTDTQYF TGTGCCAGCAGCACCGGACAGCACACAGATACGCAGTATTTT
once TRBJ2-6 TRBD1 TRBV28 CASWRDRGLSGANVLTF TGTGCCAGTTGGAGGGACAGGGGACTCTCTGGGGCCAACGTCCTGACTTTC
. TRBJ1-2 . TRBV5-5 CASSLDREIYGYTF TGTGCCAGCAGCTTGGACAGGGAAATCTATGGCTACACCTTC
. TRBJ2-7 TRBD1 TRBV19 CASSMSGTGSYEQYF TGTGCCAGTAGTATGTCCGGGACAGGCTCCTACGAGCAGTACTTC
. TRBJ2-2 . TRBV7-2 CASSLGQLTGELFF TGTGCCAGCAGCTTAGGACAGCTCACCGGGGAGCTGTTTTTT
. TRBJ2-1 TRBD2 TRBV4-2 CASSLERAGWGGEQFF TGTGCCAGCAGCCTGGAGCGAGCGGGATGGGGGGGTGAGCAGTTCTTC
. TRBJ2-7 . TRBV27 CASSFLSSGTYEQYF TGTGCCAGCAGTTTCCTGTCAAGCGGCACCTACGAGCAGTACTTC
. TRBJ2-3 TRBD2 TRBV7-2 CASSTLAGPDTQYF TGTGCCAGCAGCACCCTAGCGGGACCAGATACGCAGTATTTT
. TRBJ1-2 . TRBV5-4 CASSLDAGGYGYTF TGTGCCAGCAGCTTGGATGCGGGGGGCTATGGCTACACCTTC
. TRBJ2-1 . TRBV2 CASSLGRVDEQFF TGTGCCAGCTCCCTAGGCAGGGTCGATGAGCAGTTCTTC
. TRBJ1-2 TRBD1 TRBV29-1 CSVERQGASGYTF TGCAGCGTTGAGCGGCAGGGGGCTAGTGGCTACACCTTC
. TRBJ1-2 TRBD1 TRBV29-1 CSAGGDRVDGYTF TGCAGCGCGGGCGGGGACAGGGTCGATGGCTACACCTTC
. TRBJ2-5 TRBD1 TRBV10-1 CASSPGQLQETQYF TGCGCCAGCAGTCCGGGACAGCTCCAAGAGACCCAGTACTTC
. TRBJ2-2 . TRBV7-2 CASSFSRVTGELFF TGTGCCAGCAGCTTCTCCCGAGTCACCGGGGAGCTGTTTTTT
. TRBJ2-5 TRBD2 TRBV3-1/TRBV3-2 CASSRRTSGRMETQYF TGTGCCAGCAGCCGCAGGACTAGCGGGAGGATGGAGACCCAGTACTTC
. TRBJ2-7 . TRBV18 CASSPVGGALAEQYF TGTGCCAGCTCACCGGTGGGGGGGGCGCTCGCCGAGCAGTACTTC
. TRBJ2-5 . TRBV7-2 CASSLISQETQYF TGTGCCAGCAGCTTAATATCTCAAGAGACCCAGTACTTC
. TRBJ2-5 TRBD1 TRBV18 CASSITGGETQYF TGTGCCAGCTCAATCACAGGGGGAGAGACCCAGTACTTC
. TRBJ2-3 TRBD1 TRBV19 CASTRTGGTDTQYF TGTGCCAGTACCCGGACAGGGGGTACAGATACGCAGTATTTT
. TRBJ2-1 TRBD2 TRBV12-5 CASELAGGGEQFF TGTGCTAGTGAGCTAGCGGGAGGGGGTGAGCAGTTCTTC
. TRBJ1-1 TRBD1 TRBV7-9 CASSKRQGNTEAFF TGTGCCAGCAGCAAGAGACAGGGCAACACTGAAGCTTTCTTT